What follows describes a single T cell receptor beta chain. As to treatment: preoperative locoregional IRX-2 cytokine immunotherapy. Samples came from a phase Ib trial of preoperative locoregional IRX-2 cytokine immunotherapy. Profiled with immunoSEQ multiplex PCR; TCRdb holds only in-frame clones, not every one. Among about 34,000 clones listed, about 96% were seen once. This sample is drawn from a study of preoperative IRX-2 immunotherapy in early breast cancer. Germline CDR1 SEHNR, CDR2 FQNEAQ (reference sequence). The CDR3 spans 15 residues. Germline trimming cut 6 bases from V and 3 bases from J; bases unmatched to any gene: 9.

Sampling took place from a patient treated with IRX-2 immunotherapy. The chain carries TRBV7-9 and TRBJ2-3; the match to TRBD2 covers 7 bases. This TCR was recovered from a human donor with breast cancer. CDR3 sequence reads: CASRQAGGRTDTQYF. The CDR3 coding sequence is TGTGCCAGCAGACAGGCCGGGGGGAGAACAGATACGCAGTATTTT.